The rows below give T cell receptor beta chains drawn from one sample of a study of cytomegalovirus exposure and HLA in healthy donors. This table comes from immunoSEQ multiplex PCR, and its TCRdb copy is limited to in-frame clones, with some not included. The profile shows about 170,000 clones, around 81% of them singletons. The sample was PBMCs. The receptors come from a woman aged 30 to 39 in good health and CMV-seropositive. CDR3s leave out the opening cysteine and the closing phenylalanine or tryptophan.

TRBV5-4,NA,ASSSGTARYEQY
TRBV30,TRBJ2-1,AWSLGGTYNEQF
TRBV7-9,TRBJ2-4,ASSPSGAGGLSIQY
TRBV7-2,TRBJ1-3,ASSSLPQGISGNTIY
TRBV15,TRBJ1-4,ATSRTGTGAEKLF
TRBV11-2,TRBJ1-1,ASSALLGGTEAF
TRBV4-1,TRBJ1-1,ASSPDLGGRFFNTEAF
TRBV13,TRBJ2-7,ASSFRDRVNEQY
TRBV30,TRBJ1-2,AWTPGHLNYGYT
TRBV18,TRBJ1-2,ASSPDRVYGYT
TRBV15,TRBJ1-4,ATRLGQAEPLEKLF
TRBV19,TRBJ2-5,ASSLVAGLAGEQETQY
TRBV10-3,TRBJ2-1,AISERDNEQF
TRBV30,TRBJ2-2,AWSVHKGGRDTGELF
TRBV11-2,TRBJ2-7,ASGLGQGVYEQY
TRBV5-4,TRBJ2-5,ASSPYIQETQY
TRBV5-1,TRBJ2-3,ASSLGGSGGFTDTQY
TRBV19,TRBJ1-5,ASSLWGGFNQPQH
TRBV7-2,TRBJ1-6,ASSLGQGRSPLH
TRBV5-4,TRBJ2-5,ASSPGQTQETQY
TRBV7-2,TRBJ2-7,ASSLSQGSGEQY
TRBV5-1,TRBJ1-4,ASSLGLIQGGEKLF
TRBV7-8,TRBJ2-3,ASSPRGREGRDTQY
TRBV4-3,TRBJ1-1,ASSQLTGETEAF
TRBV27,TRBJ2-7,ASSTSSGVQY
TRBV7-6,TRBJ1-1,ASSLAGLIGTEAF
TRBV4-3,TRBJ2-7,ASSQALYSYEQY
TRBV15,TRBJ2-7,ATSRRQGPYEQY
TRBV7-2,TRBJ2-5,ASSLPQRGVETQY
TRBV7-2,TRBJ2-7,ASTRVGGNYEQY
TRBV5-6,TRBJ1-5,ASSLRTRKSNQPQH
TRBV15,TRBJ1-5,ATSRDQTPQH
TRBV7-8,TRBJ2-2,ASSFEGSIASTGELF
TRBV6-1,TRBJ2-1,ATPRGETYNEQF
TRBV7-2,TRBJ1-1,ASRKIRSPGGEAF
TRBV6-1,TRBJ1-1,ASSEAGWGLVNTEAF
TRBV5-1,TRBJ2-3,ATRLAPQGTDTQY
TRBV11-2,TRBJ1-4,ASSKPGQGARLGEKLF
TRBV21-1,TRBJ1-1,ASKRLIPMNTEAF
TRBV19,TRBJ1-5,ASTTAVNQPQH
TRBV9,TRBJ2-1,ASSRDSQTSYNEQF
TRBV4-3,TRBJ1-1,ASSQGGGGHTEAF
TRBV6-5,TRBJ2-1,ASSPTGGGYNEQF
TRBV7-8,TRBJ1-2,ASSSGDRGNYGYT
TRBV7-2,TRBJ2-3,ASSQGRTGPQY
TRBV9,TRBJ2-1,ASSALVESSYNEQF